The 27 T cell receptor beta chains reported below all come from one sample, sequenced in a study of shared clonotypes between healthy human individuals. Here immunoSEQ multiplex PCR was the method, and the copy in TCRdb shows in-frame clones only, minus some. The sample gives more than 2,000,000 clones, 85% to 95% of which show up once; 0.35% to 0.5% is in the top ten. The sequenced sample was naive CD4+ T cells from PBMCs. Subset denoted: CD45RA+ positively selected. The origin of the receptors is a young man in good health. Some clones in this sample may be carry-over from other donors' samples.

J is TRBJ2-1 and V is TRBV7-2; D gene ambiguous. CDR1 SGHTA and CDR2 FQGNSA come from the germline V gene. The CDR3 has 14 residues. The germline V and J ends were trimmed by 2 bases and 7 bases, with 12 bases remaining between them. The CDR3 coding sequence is TGTGCCAGCAGCTTATCGTATCGACAAAATGAGCAGTTCTTC. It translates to CASSLSYRQNEQFF.

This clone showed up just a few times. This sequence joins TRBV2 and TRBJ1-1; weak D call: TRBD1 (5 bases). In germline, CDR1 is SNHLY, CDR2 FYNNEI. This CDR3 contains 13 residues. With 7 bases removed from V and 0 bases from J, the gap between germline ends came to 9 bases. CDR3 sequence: CASKLTVNTEAFF. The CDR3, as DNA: TGTGCCAGCAAATTGACAGTGAACACTGAAGCTTTCTTT.

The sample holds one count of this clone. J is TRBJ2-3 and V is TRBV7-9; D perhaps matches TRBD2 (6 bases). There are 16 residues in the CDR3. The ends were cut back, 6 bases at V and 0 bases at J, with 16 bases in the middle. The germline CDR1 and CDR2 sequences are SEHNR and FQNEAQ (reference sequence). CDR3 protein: CASSPRGRDSTDTQYF. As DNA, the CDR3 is TGTGCCAGCAGTCCACGTGGGCGGGATAGCACAGATACGCAGTATTTT.

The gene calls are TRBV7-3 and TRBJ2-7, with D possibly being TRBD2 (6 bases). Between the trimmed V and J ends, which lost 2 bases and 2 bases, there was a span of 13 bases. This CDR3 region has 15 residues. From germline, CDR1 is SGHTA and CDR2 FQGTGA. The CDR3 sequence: CASSLSGGRTYEQYF. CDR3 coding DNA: TGTGCCAGCAGCTTATCCGGGGGACGGACCTACGAGCAGTACTTC. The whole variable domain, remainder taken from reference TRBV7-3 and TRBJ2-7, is GAGVSQTPSNKVTEKGKYVELRCDPISGHTALYWYRQSLGQGPEFLIYFQGTGAADDSGLPNDRFFAVRPEGSVSTLKIQRTERGDSAVYLCASSLSGGRTYEQYFGPGTRLTVT.

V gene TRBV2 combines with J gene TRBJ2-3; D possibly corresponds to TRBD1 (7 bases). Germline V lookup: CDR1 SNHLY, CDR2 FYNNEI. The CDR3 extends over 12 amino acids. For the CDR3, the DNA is TGTACCGGAGGGGGCCGCTCAGATACGCAGTATTTT. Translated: CTGGGRSDTQYF. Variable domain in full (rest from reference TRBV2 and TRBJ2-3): EPEVTQTPSHQVTQMGQEVILRCVPISNHLYFYWYRQILGQKVEFLVSFYNNEISEKSEIFDDQFSVERPDGSNFTLKIRSTKLEDSAMYFCTGGGRSDTQYFGPGTRLTVL.

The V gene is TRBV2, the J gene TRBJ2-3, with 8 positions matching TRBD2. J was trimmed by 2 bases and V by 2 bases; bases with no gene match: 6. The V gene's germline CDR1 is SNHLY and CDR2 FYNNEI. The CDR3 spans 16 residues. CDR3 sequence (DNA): TGTGCCAGCAGTGAACGAGCGGGAGACTACACAGATACGCAGTATTTT. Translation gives CASSERAGDYTDTQYF.

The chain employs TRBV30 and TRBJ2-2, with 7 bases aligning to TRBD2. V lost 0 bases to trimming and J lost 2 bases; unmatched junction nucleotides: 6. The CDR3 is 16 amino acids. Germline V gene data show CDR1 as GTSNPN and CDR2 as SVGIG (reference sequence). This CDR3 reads CAWSVWREGNTGELFF. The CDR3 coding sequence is TGTGCCTGGAGTGTCTGGAGGGAGGGTAACACCGGGGAGCTGTTTTTT.

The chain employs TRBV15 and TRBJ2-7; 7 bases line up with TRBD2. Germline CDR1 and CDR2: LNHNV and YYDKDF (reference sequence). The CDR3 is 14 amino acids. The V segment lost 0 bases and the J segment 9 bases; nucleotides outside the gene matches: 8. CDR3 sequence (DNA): TGTGCCACCAGCAGAGATCGTTTATGGGAGGGGCAGTACTTC. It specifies CATSRDRLWEGQYF.

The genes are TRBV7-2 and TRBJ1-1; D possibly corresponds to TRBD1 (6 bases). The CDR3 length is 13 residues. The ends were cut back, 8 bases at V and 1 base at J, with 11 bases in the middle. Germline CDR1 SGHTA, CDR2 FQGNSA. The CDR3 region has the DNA TGTGCCAGCCGGACAGAAAGGAACACTGAAGCTTTCTTT. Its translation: CASRTERNTEAFF.

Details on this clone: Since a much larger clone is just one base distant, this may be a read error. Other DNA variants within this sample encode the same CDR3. As DNA, the CDR3 is TGTGCCAGCAGCTTCGGCAGGAACACTGAAGCTTTCTTT. It translates to CASSFGRNTEAFF. The V call is TRBV7-2, the J call TRBJ1-1; D not certain. The germline V gene has CDR1 SGHTA and CDR2 FQGNSA. This CDR3 comprises 13 residues. The V end lost 3 bases, the J end lost 1 base, and 6 bases lay between the germline ends.

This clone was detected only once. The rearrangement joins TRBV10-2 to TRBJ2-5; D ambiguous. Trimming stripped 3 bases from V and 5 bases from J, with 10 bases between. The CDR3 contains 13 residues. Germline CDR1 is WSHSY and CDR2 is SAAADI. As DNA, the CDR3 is TGCGCCAGCAGTGATTGGGTTTCCGAGACCCAGTACTTC. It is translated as CASSDWVSETQYF.

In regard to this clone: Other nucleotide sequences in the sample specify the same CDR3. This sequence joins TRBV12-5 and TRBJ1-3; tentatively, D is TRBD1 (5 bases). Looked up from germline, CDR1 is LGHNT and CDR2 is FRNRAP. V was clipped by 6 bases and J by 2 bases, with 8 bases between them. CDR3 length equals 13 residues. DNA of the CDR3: TGTGCTAGTGGCCGGGGACCTGGAAACACCATATATTTT. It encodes CASGRGPGNTIYF.

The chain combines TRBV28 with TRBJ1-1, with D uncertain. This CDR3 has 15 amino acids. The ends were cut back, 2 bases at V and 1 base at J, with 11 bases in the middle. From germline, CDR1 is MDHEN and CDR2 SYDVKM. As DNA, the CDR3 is TGTGCCAGCAGTTTAAACAGAGTACCGAACACTGAAGCTTTCTTT. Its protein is CASSLNRVPNTEAFF.

This chain's CDR3 is CASSFNERGLQETQYF. CDR3 coding DNA: TGTGCCAGCAGCTTTAATGAGCGGGGCTTACAAGAGACCCAGTACTTC. This rearrangement joins TRBV7-2 to TRBJ2-5; 7 nucleotides align to TRBD2. V lost 3 bases, J lost 2 bases, and 9 bases stayed unmatched. From germline, CDR1 is SGHTA and CDR2 FQGNSA. The CDR3 has 16 amino acids.

The CDR3 DNA follows: TGCGCCAGCAGCCGCGGGACGGCAGATGATACGCAGTATTTT. As protein: CASSRGTADDTQYF. This rearrangement joins TRBV4-1 to TRBJ2-3; weak D call: TRBD2 (6 bases). CDR1 and CDR2 (germline): MGHRA, YSYEKL. This CDR3 contains 14 residues. Trimming took off 4 bases at V and 6 bases at J, with 14 bases between the two ends.

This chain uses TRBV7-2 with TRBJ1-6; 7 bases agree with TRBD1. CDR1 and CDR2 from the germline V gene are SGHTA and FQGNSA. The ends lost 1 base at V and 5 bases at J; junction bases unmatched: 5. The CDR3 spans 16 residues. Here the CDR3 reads CASSLVGTADNSPLHF. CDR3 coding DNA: TGTGCCAGCAGCTTAGTCGGGACAGCAGATAATTCACCCCTCCACTTT.

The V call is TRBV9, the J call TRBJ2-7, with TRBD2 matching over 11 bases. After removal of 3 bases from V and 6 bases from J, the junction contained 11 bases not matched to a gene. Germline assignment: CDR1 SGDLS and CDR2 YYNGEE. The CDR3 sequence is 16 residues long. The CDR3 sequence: CASSEGRLAGNSEQYF. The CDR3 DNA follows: TGTGCCAGCAGCGAGGGCCGACTAGCGGGAAACTCCGAGCAGTACTTC.

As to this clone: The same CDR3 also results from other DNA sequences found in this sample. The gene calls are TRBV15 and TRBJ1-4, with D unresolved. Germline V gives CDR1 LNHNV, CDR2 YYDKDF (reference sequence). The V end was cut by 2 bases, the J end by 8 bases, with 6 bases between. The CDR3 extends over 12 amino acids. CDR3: CATSRPGEKLFF. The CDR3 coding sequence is TGTGCCACCAGCAGACCCGGGGAAAAACTGTTTTTT.

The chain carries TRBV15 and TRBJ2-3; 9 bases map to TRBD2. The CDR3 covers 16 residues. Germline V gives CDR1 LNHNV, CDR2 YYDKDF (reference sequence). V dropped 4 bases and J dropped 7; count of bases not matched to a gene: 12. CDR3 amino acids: CATSTHSGTSINTQYF. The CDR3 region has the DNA TGTGCCACCAGCACCCACTCCGGGACTAGCATAAATACGCAGTATTTT. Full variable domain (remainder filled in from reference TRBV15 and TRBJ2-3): DAMVIQNPRYQVTQFGKPVTLSCSQTLNHNVMYWYQQKSSQAPKLLFHYYDKDFNNEADTPDNFQSRRPNTSFCFLDIRSPGLGDTAMYLCATSTHSGTSINTQYFGPGTRLTVL.

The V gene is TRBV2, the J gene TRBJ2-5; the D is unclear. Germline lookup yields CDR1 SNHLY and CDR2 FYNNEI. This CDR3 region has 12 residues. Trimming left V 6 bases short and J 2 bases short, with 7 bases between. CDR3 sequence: CASRHYQETQYF. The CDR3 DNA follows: TGTGCCAGCAGGCACTATCAAGAGACCCAGTACTTC.

CDR3: CASSATGTVNTGELFF. CDR3 nucleotides: TGTGCCAGCAGCGCAACCGGGACGGTGAACACCGGGGAGCTGTTTTTT. J is TRBJ2-2 and V is TRBV9, with D possibly being TRBD1 or TRBD2 (5 bases each). This CDR3 comprises 16 residues. Germline CDR1 is SGDLS and CDR2 is YYNGEE. V lost 3 bases and J lost 1, with 13 bases in between. Full variable domain (missing parts from reference TRBV9 and TRBJ2-2): DSGVTQTPKHLITATGQRVTLRCSPRSGDLSVYWYQQSLDQGLQFLIQYYNGEERAKGNILERFSAQQFPDLHSELNLSSLELGDSALYFCASSATGTVNTGELFFGEGSRLTVL.

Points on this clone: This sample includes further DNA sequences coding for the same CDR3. This chain's CDR3 is CASSPAGTAYEQYF. CDR3 DNA sequence: TGTGCCAGCTCACCAGCCGGGACAGCTTACGAGCAGTACTTC. V usage is TRBV18 and J usage is TRBJ2-7; 7 bases agree with TRBD1. The CDR3 totals 14 residues. Germline-derived CDR1 and CDR2 are KGHSH and LQKENI. V shed 2 bases, J shed 4 bases, and the junction held 5 bases outside the gene matches.

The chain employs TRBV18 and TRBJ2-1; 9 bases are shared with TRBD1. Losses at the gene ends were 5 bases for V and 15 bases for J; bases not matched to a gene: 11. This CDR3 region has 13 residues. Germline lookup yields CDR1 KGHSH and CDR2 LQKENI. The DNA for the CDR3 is TGTGCCAGCTCAACGGGACAGGGATCCAAGTGGTTCTTC. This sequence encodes CASSTGQGSKWFF.

The CDR3 here is CASRAGTADQPQHF. CDR3 nucleotide sequence: TGCGCCAGCAGGGCCGGGACAGCAGATCAGCCCCAGCATTTT. The chain joins TRBV5-1 to TRBJ1-5, with 7 bases that match TRBD1. The junction had 7 bases not matched to a gene; V was cut back by 5 bases and J by 5 bases. This CDR3 is 14 amino acids long. The germline CDR1 and CDR2 sequences are SGHRS and YFSETQ.

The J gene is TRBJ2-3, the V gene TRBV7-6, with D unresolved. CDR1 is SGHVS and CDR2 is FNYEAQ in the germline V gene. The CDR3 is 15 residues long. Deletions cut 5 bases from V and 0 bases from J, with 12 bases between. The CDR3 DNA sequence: TGTGCCAGCAGCGTATTAGAGTTTAGCACAGATACGCAGTATTTT. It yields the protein CASSVLEFSTDTQYF.

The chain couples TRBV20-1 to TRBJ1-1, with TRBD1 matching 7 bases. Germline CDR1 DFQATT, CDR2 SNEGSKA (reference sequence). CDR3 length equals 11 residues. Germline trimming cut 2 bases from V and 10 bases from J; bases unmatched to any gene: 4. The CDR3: CSARNRGGAFF. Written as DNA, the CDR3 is TGCAGTGCTAGAAACAGGGGCGGAGCTTTCTTT.

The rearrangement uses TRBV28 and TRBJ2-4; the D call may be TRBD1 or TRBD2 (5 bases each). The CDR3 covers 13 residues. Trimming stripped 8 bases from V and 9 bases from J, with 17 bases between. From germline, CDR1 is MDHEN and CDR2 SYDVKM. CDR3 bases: TGTGCCAGCGTAGTCCAGGGTGGGGGCATTCAGTACTTC. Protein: CASVVQGGGIQYF. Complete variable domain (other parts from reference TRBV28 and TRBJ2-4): DVKVTQSSRYLVKRTGEKVFLECVQDMDHENMFWYRQDPGLGLRLIYFSYDVKMKEKGDIPEGYSVSREKKERFSLILESASTNQTSMYLCASVVQGGGIQYFGAGTRLSVL.